A selection of T cell receptor beta chains follows, all from one sample in a study of blood T cell repertoires in COVID-19. Profiled with immunoSEQ multiplex PCR; TCRdb holds only in-frame clones, not every one. The sample consists of hundreds of thousands of clones, approximately 91% of them appearing once. Sequenced input: PBMCs or T cells enriched from blood (not recorded which). The receptors were gathered from a woman younger than 30 who had been exposed to COVID-19. Each CDR3 is given with its conserved first and last residue. D genes are given only for firm matches. Clone size appears in some rows only: once, few, many, or a class for an expanded clone.

abundance: .; j_gene: TRBJ1-1; d_gene: TRBD1; v_gene: TRBV3-1/TRBV3-2; CDR3nt: TGTGCCACCCGTCGACAGGGGATGAACACTGAAGCTTTCTTT; CDR3aa: CATRRQGMNTEAFF
abundance: .; j_gene: TRBJ2-1; d_gene: .; v_gene: TRBV19; CDR3nt: TGTGCCAGTAGTTTCCGGGGGTTAGCGGAGGGGTCCTACAATGAGCAGTTCTTC; CDR3aa: CASSFRGLAEGSYNEQFF
abundance: .; j_gene: TRBJ1-6; d_gene: .; v_gene: TRBV28; CDR3nt: TGTGCCAGCATCTCGGACAGATCCTATTCACCCCTCCACTTT; CDR3aa: CASISDRSYSPLHF
abundance: .; j_gene: TRBJ2-7; d_gene: .; v_gene: TRBV9; CDR3nt: TGTGCCAGCAGCGTAGCTCAGGGGGGAAGCTCCTACGAGCAGTACTTC; CDR3aa: CASSVAQGGSSYEQYF
abundance: .; j_gene: TRBJ1-3; d_gene: TRBD1; v_gene: TRBV7-2; CDR3nt: TGTGCCAGCAGCCCGACAGGGTCTGGAAACACCATATATTTT; CDR3aa: CASSPTGSGNTIYF
abundance: once; j_gene: TRBJ2-7; d_gene: TRBD2; v_gene: TRBV18; CDR3nt: TGTGCCAGCTTGGACCATAGATTAGCGGGAGGATGGAACGAGCAGTACTTC; CDR3aa: CASLDHRLAGGWNEQYF
abundance: .; j_gene: TRBJ1-4; d_gene: .; v_gene: TRBV18; CDR3nt: TGTGCCAGCTCACCCGGGGTGGAAAAACTGTTTTTT; CDR3aa: CASSPGVEKLFF
abundance: few; j_gene: TRBJ2-7; d_gene: TRBD1; v_gene: TRBV2; CDR3nt: TGTGGGACAGGAACCTACGAGCAGTACTTC; CDR3aa: CGTGTYEQYF
abundance: .; j_gene: TRBJ1-2; d_gene: .; v_gene: TRBV27; CDR3nt: TGTGCCAGCAGTTCAACAGGCCTCCGGAACTATGGCTACACCTTC; CDR3aa: CASSSTGLRNYGYTF
abundance: .; j_gene: TRBJ1-2; d_gene: TRBD1; v_gene: TRBV29-1; CDR3nt: TGCAGCGTTGTTGGAGACAGGGGCTCCTATGGCTACACCTTC; CDR3aa: CSVVGDRGSYGYTF
abundance: .; j_gene: TRBJ2-2; d_gene: TRBD2; v_gene: TRBV2; CDR3nt: TGTGCCAGCAGCCAGCGGGAGTTAAACACCGGGGAGCTGTTTTTT; CDR3aa: CASSQRELNTGELFF
abundance: .; j_gene: TRBJ1-5; d_gene: .; v_gene: TRBV28; CDR3nt: TGTGCCAGCAGATTCGGGATCAATCAGCCCCAGCATTTT; CDR3aa: CASRFGINQPQHF
abundance: .; j_gene: TRBJ2-7; d_gene: TRBD2; v_gene: TRBV5-4; CDR3nt: TGTGCCAGCAGCCAGGGGACTAGCGGGGTCTACGAGCAGTACTTC; CDR3aa: CASSQGTSGVYEQYF
abundance: .; j_gene: TRBJ2-5; d_gene: TRBD2; v_gene: TRBV10-3; CDR3nt: TGTGCCACCCGAGGGTCCGGGGGGCAAGAGACCCAGTACTTC; CDR3aa: CATRGSGGQETQYF
abundance: .; j_gene: TRBJ1-2; d_gene: TRBD1; v_gene: TRBV6-5; CDR3nt: TGTGCCAGCAGTACAGGGAGGCAGGGGGATGGCTACACCTTC; CDR3aa: CASSTGRQGDGYTF
abundance: .; j_gene: TRBJ1-2; d_gene: .; v_gene: TRBV11-2; CDR3nt: TGTGCCAGCAGCTTAGCGGCAGGGGATGGCTACACCTTC; CDR3aa: CASSLAAGDGYTF
abundance: many; j_gene: TRBJ2-1; d_gene: TRBD2; v_gene: TRBV15; CDR3nt: TGTGCCACCAGCAGAGATAATAGCGGGAGAGGTGAGCAGTTCTTC; CDR3aa: CATSRDNSGRGEQFF